The 20 T cell receptor beta chains below all came from one sample that was sequenced in a study of Ad26.COV2.S vaccination and SARS-CoV-2 variants (dated by TCRdb to the early 2020s). Receptor libraries were prepared by the immunoSEQ multiplex PCR assay. TCRdb's version of the immuneACCESS table is confined to in-frame rearrangements and falls short of the full clone set. An unresolved V gene accounts for under half of the shortfall where checked; the remainder is of unknown origin. In all, the sample holds around 350,000 clones, and about 85% of those were seen once. About 3.3% of the sample is held by the ten biggest clonotypes. The treatment or condition label corresponds to: around 19 received Ad26.COV2.S at low or high dose, single or two shots; roughly five received placebo; per-sample allocation not given. For vaccine and placebo recipients, the sequenced repertoires came from samples collected on day 63 after the first injection.

The source material was peripheral blood, sampled in a trial of Ad26.COV2.S vaccine versus placebo. The receptors were sampled from a person between 18 and 65 years old who received the Ad26.COV2.S COVID-19 vaccine or a placebo.

V gene TRBV19 combines with J gene TRBJ2-5, with D possibly matching TRBD2 (6 bases). Germline loops: CDR1 LNHDA, CDR2 SQIVND (reference sequence). The CDR3 covers 15 residues. The CDR3 DNA is TGTGCTACCGCTGGGAGGAGGGCGGCCACGGAGACCCAGTACTTC. Its translation: CATAGRRAATETQYF.

A note on this clone: The sample has other DNA sequences that encode this CDR3 too. The chain carries TRBV10-3 and TRBJ2-5, with 12 bases lining up with TRBD2. Looked up from germline, CDR1 is ENHRY and CDR2 is SYGVKD. The junction had 6 bases not matched to a gene; V was cut back by 6 bases and J by 1 base. This CDR3 region has 16 residues. The CDR3 sequence is CAISQTSGGLQETQYF. CDR3 in DNA: TGTGCCATCAGCCAGACTAGCGGGGGACTCCAAGAGACCCAGTACTTC.

CDR3 sequence: CASSQGTGGRYEQYF. In DNA form, the CDR3 reads TGTGCCAGCAGCCAAGGAACAGGGGGCCGCTACGAGCAGTACTTC. The chain uses TRBV3-1 (or the pseudogene TRBV3-2) and TRBJ2-7; the match to TRBD1 covers 9 bases. The CDR3 contains 15 residues. Germline loops: CDR1 LGHDT, CDR2 YNNKEL (reference sequence). J was trimmed by 3 bases and V by 1 base; bases with no gene match: 4.

The chain employs TRBV4-1 and TRBJ2-5; D remains ambiguous. The ends were cut back, 4 bases at V and 1 base at J, with 19 bases in the middle. The germline V gene has CDR1 MGHRA and CDR2 YSYEKL. The CDR3 runs to 17 residues. In DNA form, the CDR3 reads TGCGCCAGCAGCCCAAGGGTGTATCCACTAATCCAAGAGACCCAGTACTTC. It yields the protein CASSPRVYPLIQETQYF.

The table lists this clone with a count of one. The chain carries TRBV4-3 and TRBJ2-3; D is possibly TRBD2 (6 bases). Germline V gene sequence: CDR1 LGHNA, CDR2 YSLEER. The CDR3 sequence is 17 residues long. V dropped 1 base and J dropped 10 bases, with 24 bases sitting between them. CDR3 DNA sequence: TGCGCCAGCAGCCAAGGGCGCGTGCGGGACTCCTGGGATTCGCAGTATTTT. It translates to CASSQGRVRDSWDSQYF.

The chain employs TRBV7-9 and TRBJ2-5, with TRBD2 matching 9 bases. There are 15 residues in the CDR3. Per the germline V gene, CDR1 is SEHNR and CDR2 is FQNEAQ (reference sequence). Trimming cost V 4 bases and J 5 bases; bases outside gene matches: 8. The CDR3 region is CASSSSLAGSETQYF. DNA for the CDR3: TGTGCCAGCAGCTCCTCGCTAGCGGGATCTGAGACCCAGTACTTC.

This clone showed up just once. The chain carries TRBV15 and TRBJ1-5; 10 bases map to TRBD1. This CDR3 contains 15 residues. The germline CDR1 and CDR2 sequences are LNHNV and YYDKDF (reference sequence). V trimming: 3 bases; J trimming: 7 bases; junction bases outside the gene matches: 6. The CDR3 reads CATSRGDRGRQPQHF. The CDR3, as DNA: TGTGCCACCAGCAGGGGGGACAGGGGAAGGCAGCCCCAGCATTTT.

The DNA for the CDR3 is TGTGCCATAAAAGGCCAGGACAGGACGCGTCCTAACTATGGCTACACCTTC. As protein: CAIKGQDRTRPNYGYTF. This chain links TRBV19 with TRBJ1-2; 7 bases are a match to TRBD1. There are 17 residues in the CDR3. Germline CDR1 reads LNHDA; CDR2 reads SQIVND (reference sequence). Trimming cost V 10 bases and J 0 bases; bases outside gene matches: 17.

The chain joins TRBV14 to TRBJ2-7; 11 nucleotides match TRBD1. The CDR3 totals 15 residues. Trimming took 2 bases from V and 4 from J; bases not matched to a gene: 4. CDR1 is SGHDN and CDR2 is FVKESK in the germline V gene. The chain's CDR3 is CASSQLDRGQYEQYF. The DNA for the CDR3 is TGTGCCAGCAGCCAATTGGACAGGGGGCAATACGAGCAGTACTTC.

CDR3 coding DNA: TGCGCCAGCAGCACCGGGACTAGCGGCGAGACCCAGTACTTC. Translated: CASSTGTSGETQYF. This chain uses TRBV5-1 with TRBJ2-5; 11 nucleotides line up with TRBD2. The CDR3 runs to 14 residues. With 4 bases clipped from V and 5 bases from J, the junction kept 4 bases outside the gene matches. Germline V gene lookup returns CDR1 SGHRS and CDR2 YFSETQ.

The chain carries TRBV2 and TRBJ2-4; 9 bases match TRBD1. The V segment lost 6 bases and the J segment 1 base; nucleotides outside the gene matches: 1. The CDR3 runs to 14 residues. Looked up from germline, CDR1 is SNHLY and CDR2 is FYNNEI. CDR3: CASRDRGAKNIQYF. Written as DNA, the CDR3 is TGTGCCAGCAGAGACAGGGGGGCCAAAAACATTCAGTACTTC.

The chain couples TRBV7-2 to TRBJ2-7; D call uncertain. Germline loops: CDR1 SGHTA, CDR2 FQGNSA. The V end lost 4 bases, the J end lost 2 bases, and 15 bases lay between the germline ends. The CDR3 extends over 15 amino acids. CDR3 in amino acids: CASSSGWASTYEQYF. The CDR3 DNA reads as TGTGCCAGCAGCTCCGGTTGGGCCTCGACCTACGAGCAGTACTTC.

The chain combines TRBV10-3 with TRBJ2-3, with D perhaps given as TRBD1 or TRBD2 (6 bases each). The CDR3 has 12 residues. Germline V lookup: CDR1 ENHRY, CDR2 SYGVKD. Trimming pared 7 bases from V and 3 bases from J, leaving 8 bases between. The CDR3 loop reads CAIKGGTDTQYF. As DNA, the CDR3 is TGTGCCATCAAGGGGGGTACAGATACGCAGTATTTT.

This rearrangement joins TRBV4-3 to TRBJ1-5; D is unclear. The CDR3 sequence is 16 residues long. V was clipped by 0 bases and J by 6 bases, with 15 bases between them. Germline CDR1 is LGHNA and CDR2 is YSLEER. CDR3 sequence (DNA): TGCGCCAGCAGCCAAGATCCGGGTCCATGGGGTCAGCCCCAGCATTTT. It encodes CASSQDPGPWGQPQHF.

The chain carries TRBV6-2 or TRBV6-3 and TRBJ2-2, with TRBD2 identical over 13 bases. The CDR3 consists of 16 residues. Germline CDR1 MNHEY, CDR2 SVGEGT. J gave up 5 bases and V 4 bases, and 4 bases lay outside the gene matches. CDR3 in DNA: TGTGCCAGCAGTTTTCGGACTAGCGGGGGTACCGGGGAGCTGTTTTTT. Protein product: CASSFRTSGGTGELFF.

The chain links TRBV12-3 or TRBV12-4 to TRBJ1-5, with no clear D. Deletions cut 3 bases from V and 9 bases from J, with 12 bases between. The CDR3 runs to 13 residues. The chain's CDR3 is CASSFGPGRPQHF. The CDR3 DNA sequence: TGTGCCAGCAGTTTCGGACCGGGTCGGCCCCAGCATTTT.

The chain carries TRBV7-2 and TRBJ1-1, with 9 bases identical to TRBD1. The V and J ends lost 4 bases and 9 bases, in that order; junction bases with no gene match: 6. The CDR3 has 13 residues. The germline gives CDR1 SGHTA, CDR2 FQGNSA. Here the CDR3 reads CASSSGTGIKAFF. CDR3 nucleotides: TGTGCCAGCAGCTCGGGGACAGGGATTAAAGCTTTCTTT.

The chain combines TRBV12-3 or TRBV12-4 with TRBJ2-3, with no clear D. This CDR3 contains 13 residues. The V end lost 6 bases, the J end lost 8 bases, and 15 bases lay between the germline ends. The CDR3 DNA reads TGTGCCAGCAGCCCGGTGGAAAGTGGTACGCAGTATTTT. Translating gives CASSPVESGTQYF.

The rearrangement joins TRBV2 to TRBJ1-5, with TRBD1 as a possible D gene (5 bases). CDR3 length: 14 amino acids. Germline V lookup: CDR1 SNHLY, CDR2 FYNNEI. The germline V and J ends were trimmed by 7 bases and 7 bases, with 17 bases remaining between them. The CDR3 loop reads CASTAEQVEQPQHF. The CDR3 coding sequence is TGTGCCAGCACGGCCGAACAGGTGGAACAGCCCCAGCATTTT.

The chain recombines TRBV6-4 with TRBJ2-7, with D hard to call. The germline V gene encodes CDR1 MRHNA and CDR2 SNTAGT. The ends were cut back, 4 bases at V and 1 base at J, with 8 bases in the middle. The CDR3 extends over 13 amino acids. This CDR3 reads CASSGSGSYEQYF. CDR3 nucleotides: TGTGCCAGCAGTGGGTCTGGGTCCTACGAGCAGTACTTC.